Below are 6 T cell receptor beta chains sequenced from a single sample in a study of blood T cells in healthy people across ages. With a J-beta primer mix and a sample-barcoded 5' primer, a second PCR ran about 7 to 11 cycles. TCRdb re-derived calls from the 5' RACE reads in MiXCR, one entry per CDR3 protein. In the table there are 1,500,000 or so distinct CDR3 sequences, around 55% of which are singletons. The sample consisted of blood. The receptors were sampled from a man aged 18 to 30 in good health.

The chain uses TRBV6-2 or TRBV6-3 and TRBJ2-3; D may be TRBD2 (6 bases). The germline V gene has CDR1 MNHEY and CDR2 SVGEGT. The CDR3 has 13 residues. V lost 7 bases and J 4 bases, leaving 12 bases between the germline ends. CDR3 coding DNA: TGTGCCAGCATCCCGTGGGGGGCAGATACGCAGTATTTT. It is translated as CASIPWGADTQYF.

The gene calls are TRBV25-1 and TRBJ1-1, with D tentatively TRBD1 (6 bases). The CDR3 consists of 17 residues. Trimming removed 5 bases at V and 0 bases at J, with 19 bases between. Germline CDR1 is MGHDK and CDR2 is SYGVNS. The CDR3 DNA reads TGTGCCAGCAGTCCAACGTCCGGGACACTCTTGAACACTGAAGCTTTCTTT. This codes for CASSPTSGTLLNTEAFF.

This clonotype was observed a handful of times. The CDR3 DNA sequence: TGCGCCAGCAGCCAAGAAGGTATAGGGTCTTACACAGATACGCAGTATTTT. Its protein is CASSQEGIGSYTDTQYF. This chain links TRBV4-1 with TRBJ2-3; D call uncertain. The CDR3 is 17 amino acids. The germline gives CDR1 MGHRA, CDR2 YSYEKL. Trimming pared 0 bases from V and 2 bases from J, leaving 15 bases between.

The gene calls are TRBV6-1 and TRBJ2-1; D is unclear. V dropped 3 bases and J dropped 0 bases, with 15 bases sitting between them. Germline CDR1 and CDR2: MNHNS and SASEGT. The CDR3 spans 17 residues. CDR3 nucleotide sequence: TGTGCCAGCAGTGATCGGGCTAACCCAAGCTCCTACAATGAGCAGTTCTTC. Encoded protein: CASSDRANPSSYNEQFF.

This clonotype has a single count. V is TRBV4-3 and J is TRBJ2-7; 13 bases align to TRBD2. The length of the CDR3 is 18 residues. The ends lost 2 bases at V and 2 bases at J; junction bases unmatched: 9. CDR1 LGHNA and CDR2 YSLEER come from the germline V gene. The CDR3 spells CASSQSPGLAGQTYEQYF. The CDR3 DNA reads TGCGCCAGCAGCCAATCCCCGGGACTAGCGGGGCAAACCTACGAGCAGTACTTC.

V usage is TRBV20-1 and J usage is TRBJ2-7; D uncertain. CDR1 DFQATT and CDR2 SNEGSKA come from the germline V gene (reference sequence). V was trimmed by 0 bases and J by 0 bases, leaving 18 bases between them. The CDR3 extends over 17 amino acids. The CDR3 nucleotides are TGCAGTGCTAGAGACTCCGGGCGGCGATCCAGCTCCTACGAGCAGTACTTC. Translation: CSARDSGRRSSSYEQYF.